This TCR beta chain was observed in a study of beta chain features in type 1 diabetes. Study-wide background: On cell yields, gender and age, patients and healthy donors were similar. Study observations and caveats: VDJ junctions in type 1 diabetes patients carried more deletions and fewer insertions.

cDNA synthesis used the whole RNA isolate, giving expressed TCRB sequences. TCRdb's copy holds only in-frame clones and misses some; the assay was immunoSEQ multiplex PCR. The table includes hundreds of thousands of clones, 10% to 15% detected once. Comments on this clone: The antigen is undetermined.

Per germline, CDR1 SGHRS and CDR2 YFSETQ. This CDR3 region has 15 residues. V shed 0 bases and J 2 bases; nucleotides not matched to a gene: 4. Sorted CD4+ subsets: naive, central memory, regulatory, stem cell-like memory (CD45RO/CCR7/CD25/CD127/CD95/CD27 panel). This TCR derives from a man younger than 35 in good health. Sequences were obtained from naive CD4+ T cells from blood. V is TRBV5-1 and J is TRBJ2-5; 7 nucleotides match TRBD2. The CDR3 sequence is CASSLVLAEQETQYF. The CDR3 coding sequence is TGCGCCAGCAGCTTGGTCCTAGCGGAACAAGAGACCCAGTACTTC.